The 21 T cell receptor beta chains presented below share a single source sample, sequenced in a study of cytomegalovirus exposure and HLA in healthy donors. Researchers ran the PCR with 60 Vbeta and 13 Jbeta primers. Assay used: immunoSEQ multiplex PCR; TCRdb lists only in-frame clones, some missing. The table includes 130,000 or so clones, over 8.5% detected once. The sequenced material came from PBMCs. The receptor source for this set is a woman aged 40 to 49 in good health and CMV-seropositive.

This clone was counted between two and nine times. CDR3 residues: CASSRQGSDEQYF. The CDR3, as DNA: TGTGCCAGCTCGCGACAGGGATCCGACGAGCAGTACTTC. V gene TRBV18 combines with J gene TRBJ2-7; 7 nucleotides match TRBD1. The CDR3 is made up of 13 amino acids. With V trimmed by 6 bases and J by 5 bases, 7 bases remained unmatched. Germline-derived CDR1 and CDR2 are KGHSH and LQKENI.

This clone was seen more than once but under ten times. The chain has TRBV5-5 and TRBJ1-5; no clear D gene. Germline loops: CDR1 SGHKS, CDR2 YYEKEE (reference sequence). V lost 4 bases and J 0 bases, leaving 14 bases between the germline ends. CDR3 length: 16 amino acids. CDR3 DNA: TGTGCCAGCAGCAACTGGCGGCAGAATAGCAATCAGCCCCAGCATTTT. Its protein product is CASSNWRQNSNQPQHF.

This clone occurred a few times. V gene TRBV28 combines with J gene TRBJ1-4; the D gene is possibly TRBD1 (6 bases). Trimming pared 8 bases from V and 4 bases from J, leaving 14 bases between. CDR1 is MDHEN, CDR2 SYDVKM, per germline. The CDR3 extends over 14 amino acids. Here the CDR3 DNA reads TGTGCCAGCGGTCGGACAGCCAATAATGAAAAACTGTTTTTT. The encoded protein is CASGRTANNEKLFF. Drawing the rest from reference TRBV28 and TRBJ1-4, the complete variable domain is DVKVTQSSRYLVKRTGEKVFLECVQDMDHENMFWYRQDPGLGLRLIYFSYDVKMKEKGDIPEGYSVSREKKERFSLILESASTNQTSMYLCASGRTANNEKLFFGSGTQLSVL.

This clone was found a few times. The gene calls are TRBV27 and TRBJ1-6; 7 bases fit TRBD1. Per the germline V gene, CDR1 is MNHEY and CDR2 is SMNVEV (reference sequence). CDR3 size: 15 residues. J gave up 7 bases and V 4 bases, and 7 bases lay outside the gene matches. The CDR3 bases are TGTGCCAGCAGTTCATACAGGGGAGGCAATTCACCCCTCCACTTT. This gives the protein CASSSYRGGNSPLHF.

This clone was seen a few times. J is TRBJ2-3 and V is TRBV21-1; the table names TRBD1, a call not compared with the DNA. TRBV21-1 is marked as a pseudogene. This CDR3 has 16 amino acids. CDR3 in DNA: TGTGCCAGCACCCGCTGGGGCAGGGGGCTCGCGGATACGCAGTATTTT. Translation: CASTRWGRGLADTQYF.

Regarding this clone: An end of the junction differs from the germline gene, which may be a read error. The rearrangement joins TRBV6-7 to TRBJ2-6, with 10 nucleotides matching TRBD2. TRBV6-7 carries the ORF label, with uncertain function. CDR3 length: 18 residues. CDR3 sequence reads: CASSYPEREGSGANVLPF. The CDR3 nucleotides are TGTGCCAGCAGTTACCCTGAGCGGGAGGGCTCTGGGGCCAACGTCCTGCCTTTC.

This chain connects TRBV10-3 to TRBJ1-5; 7 nucleotides line up with TRBD1. Germline CDR1 reads ENHRY; CDR2 reads SYGVKD. The trim removed 10 bases at V and 4 bases at J, leaving 7 bases unmatched. The CDR3 runs 13 residues. CDR3 sequence: CATKGTDNQPQHF. Here the CDR3 DNA reads TGTGCCACCAAGGGGACAGATAATCAGCCCCAGCATTTT.

This clone has more than one count but fewer than ten. The chain is built from TRBV6-1 and TRBJ2-1; the D is unclear. CDR1 is MNHNS, CDR2 SASEGT, per germline. V lost 2 bases and J 1 base, leaving 15 bases between the germline ends. This CDR3 has 17 residues. Here the CDR3 reads CASSESHWVGSYNEQFF. Written as DNA, the CDR3 is TGTGCCAGCAGTGAAAGTCACTGGGTCGGGTCCTACAATGAGCAGTTCTTC.

The rearrangement links TRBV6-6 to TRBJ2-1; TRBD2 agrees at 14 bases. Per the germline V gene, CDR1 is MNHNY and CDR2 is SVGAGI (reference sequence). V was clipped by 5 bases and J by 9 bases; unmatched bases: 6. The CDR3 has 15 amino acids. The CDR3 loop reads CASSLTSGGASEQFF. DNA of the CDR3: TGTGCCAGCAGTCTGACTAGCGGGGGGGCCAGTGAGCAGTTCTTC.

The chain carries TRBV18 and TRBJ1-1, with 10 bases lining up with TRBD1. The CDR3 covers 15 residues. Germline CDR1 KGHSH, CDR2 LQKENI. With V trimmed by 3 bases and J by 4 bases, 5 bases remained unmatched. The CDR3 loop reads CASSPRTGGTTEAFF. DNA for the CDR3: TGTGCCAGCTCACCTCGGACAGGGGGTACCACTGAAGCTTTCTTT.

This chain joins TRBV10-2 and TRBJ2-7, with a possible D match to TRBD2 (7 bases). Germline CDR1 reads WSHSY; CDR2 reads SAAADI. The V end lost 7 bases, the J end lost 3 bases, and 13 bases lay between the germline ends. The CDR3 loop spans 13 amino acids. CDR3 coding DNA: TGCGCCAGCAAGGGGGGAGGGTTCTACGAGCAGTACTTC. This translates into CASKGGGFYEQYF.

The chain combines TRBV7-3 with TRBJ1-1, with 7 positions matching TRBD1. V lost 6 bases to trimming and J lost 0 bases; unmatched junction nucleotides: 4. The CDR3 contains 14 residues. Germline V gives CDR1 SGHTA, CDR2 FQGTGA. The CDR3 bases are TGTGCCAGCAGTCCGGGACAGATGAACACTGAAGCTTTCTTT. Translation: CASSPGQMNTEAFF. Supplemented by reference TRBV7-3 and TRBJ1-1, the full variable domain reads GAGVSQTPSNKVTEKGKYVELRCDPISGHTALYWYRQSLGQGPEFLIYFQGTGAADDSGLPNDRFFAVRPEGSVSTLKIQRTERGDSAVYLCASSPGQMNTEAFFGQGTRLTVV.

The gene calls are TRBV7-9 and TRBJ1-4; weak D call: TRBD1 (6 bases). V lost 4 bases and J lost 7, with 13 bases in between. Germline V gene sequence: CDR1 SEHNR, CDR2 FQNEAQ (reference sequence). CDR3 length: 14 amino acids. The CDR3: CASSSTGSTEKLFF. The CDR3 DNA is TGTGCCAGCAGCTCAACAGGGAGTACTGAAAAACTGTTTTTT.

This clone has only a few counts. This CDR3 is CASSLSRLAGVPNNEQFF. In DNA, the CDR3 is TGTGCCAGCAGCTTAAGTCGGCTAGCGGGGGTCCCAAACAATGAGCAGTTCTTC. The V and J genes are TRBV7-2 and TRBJ2-1; 10 bases map to TRBD2. Germline trimming cut 2 bases from V and 5 bases from J; bases unmatched to any gene: 12. The CDR3 length is 18 residues. CDR1 and CDR2 (germline): SGHTA, FQGNSA.

The genes are TRBV6-4 and TRBJ2-7, with 7 nucleotides matching TRBD2. V was clipped by 2 bases and J by 6 bases; unmatched bases: 1. The CDR3 runs to 12 residues. Germline CDR1 and CDR2: MRHNA and SNTAGT. The CDR3 spells CASSDGEGEQYF. The CDR3 DNA sequence: TGTGCCAGCAGTGACGGGGAGGGCGAGCAGTACTTC.

This clone was seen more than once but under ten times. The chain carries TRBV2 and TRBJ1-2; no reliable D call. This CDR3 is built from 12 residues. Trimming left V 3 bases short and J 2 bases short, with 4 bases between. Germline CDR1 SNHLY, CDR2 FYNNEI. CDR3 DNA sequence: TGTGCCAGCAGTGACAGAAACTATGGCTACACCTTC. Protein: CASSDRNYGYTF.

CDR3 nucleotide sequence: TGCGCCAGCAGCCATCCTAGCGGGGTAGGTGGCTACACCTTC. It specifies CASSHPSGVGGYTF. The chain uses TRBV4-1 and TRBJ1-2, with D unresolved. Germline loops: CDR1 MGHRA, CDR2 YSYEKL. Trimming removed 3 bases at V and 7 bases at J, with 15 bases between. The CDR3 extends over 14 amino acids.

CDR3 sequence reads: CASRIRDMNTEAFF. The CDR3 nucleotides read TGTGCCAGTAGAATACGGGACATGAACACTGAAGCTTTCTTT. This rearrangement joins TRBV19 to TRBJ1-1; TRBD1 might be the D (6 bases). The CDR3 is made up of 14 amino acids. Germline V gene sequence: CDR1 LNHDA, CDR2 SQIVND (reference sequence). V was trimmed by 6 bases and J by 0 bases, leaving 11 bases between them. Complete variable domain (other parts from reference TRBV19 and TRBJ1-1): DGGITQSPKYLFRKEGQNVTLSCEQNLNHDAMYWYRQDPGQGLRLIYYSQIVNDFQKGDIAEGYSVSREKKESFPLTVTSAQKNPTAFYLCASRIRDMNTEAFFGQGTRLTVV.

This clone was counted between two and nine times. The J gene is TRBJ2-1, the V gene TRBV5-6; TRBD2 agrees at 10 bases. Germline values: CDR1 SGHDT, CDR2 YYEEEE. The CDR3 sequence is 15 residues long. J lost 7 bases, V lost 2 bases, and 6 bases had no gene match. CDR3 DNA sequence: TGTGCCAGCAGCTTAGCGGGGGGGCCGAGGAATGAGCAGTTCTTC. It encodes CASSLAGGPRNEQFF.

This clone was found a few times. This rearrangement joins TRBV7-2 to TRBJ2-7; 11 bases fit TRBD2. Trimming took 3 bases from V and 2 from J; bases not matched to a gene: 3. The CDR3 runs to 15 residues. CDR1 is SGHTA, CDR2 FQGNSA, per germline. The CDR3 region is CASSFLAGGPYEQYF. DNA for the CDR3: TGTGCCAGCAGCTTCCTAGCGGGGGGCCCCTACGAGCAGTACTTC.

The chain has TRBV18 and TRBJ2-7; D uncertain. The CDR3 is made up of 13 amino acids. Germline V gene sequence: CDR1 KGHSH, CDR2 LQKENI. V shed 2 bases and J shed 0 bases, with 5 bases lying between them. This CDR3 reads CASSPAGSYEQYF. The CDR3 bases are TGTGCCAGCTCACCAGCCGGCTCCTACGAGCAGTACTTC. Using reference TRBV18 and TRBJ2-7 for the parts outside the CDR3, the full variable domain is NAGVMQNPRHLVRRRGQEARLRCSPMKGHSHVYWYRQLPEEGLKFMVYLQKENIIDESGMPKERFSAEFPKEGPSILRIQQVVRGDSAAYFCASSPAGSYEQYFGPGTRLTVT.